Sequencing of this T cell receptor beta chain was carried out in a study of graft-versus-host responses after intestinal transplantation. Study background: Every transplant recipient was induced with anti-thymocyte globulin, then maintained on tacrolimus and steroids for about 3 years.

Comments on this clone: What it recognizes is unknown.

Clones were read by immunoSEQ multiplex PCR, and TCRdb kept only the in-frame ones, dropping some. Seen here are tens of thousands of clones, 75% to 90% observed once, and the top ten hold around 0.11%. The sequences come from unstimulated CD4+ T cells sorted from spleen or lymph node cells, collected before intestinal transplant. This TCR was sampled from a human donor who received an intestinal transplant.

CDR3: CASSKARRDNQPQHF. CDR3 in DNA: TGTGCCAGCAGCAAAGCGCGCAGGGACAATCAGCCCCAGCATTTT. The rearrangement joins TRBV21-1 to TRBJ1-5; TRBD1, the table's D call, lacks a check against the DNA. TRBV21-1 is a pseudogene. The CDR3 contains 15 residues.